The next 7 T cell receptor beta chains were all read from a single sample in a study of blood T cell repertoires in COVID-19. Measured with immunoSEQ multiplex PCR; TCRdb has only the in-frame clones, and not every one. The sample records about 280,000 clones, under 90% being singletons. The sequenced sample consisted of peripheral blood. All receptors come from a woman aged 45-60 years who had recovered from COVID-19.

This clone turned up a few times. The CDR3 is CASSQRASGLLDEQFF. The CDR3 bases are TGTGCCAGCAGCCAGAGGGCTAGCGGGTTGTTGGATGAGCAGTTCTTC. The chain employs TRBV14 and TRBJ2-1, with 8 bases matching TRBD2. The CDR3 has 16 amino acids. Germline-derived CDR1 and CDR2 are SGHDN and FVKESK. The V and J ends lost 3 bases and 8 bases, in that order; junction bases with no gene match: 12.

The table lists this clone with a count of one. The chain links TRBV7-9 to TRBJ2-1, with 7 bases fitting TRBD2. The V gene's germline CDR1 is SEHNR and CDR2 FQNEAQ (reference sequence). The length of the CDR3 is 15 residues. Trimming removed 0 bases from V and 6 bases from J; junction bases left unmatched: 5. In nucleotides, the CDR3 is TGTGCCAGCAGCTTAGCTCTAGCGGCGAGCAATGAGCAGTTCTTC. It codes for CASSLALAASNEQFF.

This chain links TRBV4-3 with TRBJ2-7; 12 bases align to TRBD2. CDR1 LGHNA and CDR2 YSLEER come from the germline V gene. Trimming removed 1 base from V and 0 bases from J; junction bases left unmatched: 1. The CDR3 is 16 amino acids. As DNA, the CDR3 is TGCGCCAGCAGCCAAGGGACTAGCGGGAACTCCTACGAGCAGTACTTC. The encoded protein is CASSQGTSGNSYEQYF.

V is TRBV7-2 and J is TRBJ2-3; D is undetermined. Germline CDR1 is SGHTA and CDR2 is FQGNSA. Trimming took off 8 bases at V and 3 bases at J, with 12 bases between the two ends. The CDR3 sequence is 13 residues long. CDR3 nucleotides: TGTGCCAGCGGTACGGAGAGAACAGATACGCAGTATTTT. Translation gives CASGTERTDTQYF.

This rearrangement joins TRBV9 to TRBJ1-1; D might be TRBD1 (5 bases). Germline V gives CDR1 SGDLS, CDR2 YYNGEE. CDR3 length equals 15 residues. V lost 1 base and J lost 3, with 13 bases in between. CDR3 DNA: TGTGCCAGCAGCGTAAATAGGGGAGGGTACACTGAAGCTTTCTTT. Protein sequence: CASSVNRGGYTEAFF. The full variable domain, in which reference TRBV9 and TRBJ1-1 provide the parts outside the CDR3, is DSGVTQTPKHLITATGQRVTLRCSPRSGDLSVYWYQQSLDQGLQFLIQYYNGEERAKGNILERFSAQQFPDLHSELNLSSLELGDSALYFCASSVNRGGYTEAFFGQGTRLTVV.

The chain is built from TRBV28 and TRBJ1-3; weak D call: TRBD1 (6 bases). V was pared by 7 bases and J by 4 bases, with 14 bases between. The CDR3 length is 14 residues. Germline loops: CDR1 MDHEN, CDR2 SYDVKM. The CDR3 sequence: CASIGQPSGNTIYF. The DNA for the CDR3 is TGTGCCAGCATTGGACAGCCTTCGGGAAACACCATATATTTT.

The rearrangement joins TRBV3-1 (or the pseudogene TRBV3-2) to TRBJ1-6; perhaps TRBD1 as D (6 bases). V gave up 1 base and J gave up 6 bases, with 10 bases separating them. This CDR3 has 15 residues. The germline V gene encodes CDR1 LGHDT and CDR2 YNNKEL (reference sequence). The CDR3 DNA reads as TGTGCCAGCAGCCAAGTAAGGGGGGGTAATTCACCCCTCCACTTT. Its protein is CASSQVRGGNSPLHF.